The next 21 T cell receptor beta chains were all read from a single sample in a study of human T cells and chemical hapten exposure (dated by TCRdb to about 2021). The sample's time point label, in plain terms: pre-sensitization, week 0. According to the study, the label for this sample's treatment or condition signals: therapeutic diphenylcyclopropenone sensitization with weekly scalp DPC. The library relied on RACE. Reads for this sample came from a NextSeq 500. TCRdb reworked the public reads: Q25 trimming with fastp, MiXCR clone assembly, productive beta chains retained. Each CDR3 protein appears once, grouped with its most common genes and DNA. This sample lists about 350,000 distinct CDR3 sequences; over 5% were detected once. The biggest ten clones account for around 8% of the sample. The specimen comprised whole blood, sampled in connection with sensitization to the hapten diphenylcyclopropenone (DPC). The receptors shown here come from a woman aged 18-29 years with alopecia areata. Some clones in this sample may be carry-over from other donors' samples.

In this sample, this clonotype turned up many times. The chain couples TRBV6-5 to TRBJ1-1, with D uncertain. Germline V gene lookup returns CDR1 MNHEY and CDR2 SVGAGI. The V gene lost 6 bases and the J gene lost 11 bases, with 13 bases spanning the gap. This CDR3 has 11 amino acids. The CDR3 DNA reads TGTGCCAGCAGCATGGGTAAAAAGGCTTTCTTT. It yields the protein CASSMGKKAFF.

For this clonotype: The junction shows a germline mismatch at one end, possibly a read error. The rearrangement links TRBV9 to TRBJ1-2; tentative D call: TRBD1 (6 bases). This CDR3 region has 16 residues. Germline values: CDR1 SGDLS, CDR2 YYNGEE. CDR3 DNA: TGTTCCAGCAGCCCCAGGGACAACCCAAATAGGGATGGCTACACCTTC. Its protein product is CSSSPRDNPNRDGYTF.

This clonotype has a count of ten or more. V and J are TRBV27 and TRBJ2-1; D possibly corresponds to TRBD2 (6 bases). This CDR3 spans 15 amino acids. The germline V gene has CDR1 MNHEY and CDR2 SMNVEV (reference sequence). Trimming stripped 5 bases from V and 8 bases from J, with 19 bases between. The CDR3 sequence: CASSMGAEGVDEQFF. Here the CDR3 DNA reads TGTGCCAGCAGTATGGGAGCGGAGGGTGTCGATGAGCAGTTCTTC.

The CDR3 coding sequence is TGTGCCAGCAGCAGACGGACAGGGTCGTTCGGGGAGCTGTTTTTT. The encoded protein is CASSRRTGSFGELFF. The chain couples TRBV7-2 to TRBJ2-2, with TRBD1 matching 8 bases. Germline V gene data show CDR1 as SGHTA and CDR2 as FQGNSA. This CDR3 contains 15 residues. Trimming at V came to 5 bases and at J to 7 bases, leaving 9 bases not matched to a gene.

This clonotype was detected only a few times. The chain uses TRBV12-3 or TRBV12-4 and TRBJ2-1; D could derive from TRBD1 or TRBD2 (5 bases each). This CDR3 is 13 amino acids long. Trimming shortened V by 6 bases and J by 3 bases, and 9 bases separated the two germline ends. The CDR3 sequence is CASRGENYNEQFF. In nucleotides, the CDR3 is TGTGCCAGCAGGGGGGAGAACTACAATGAGCAGTTCTTC.

The chain links TRBV6-6 to TRBJ1-6; TRBD1 aligns across 7 bases. The junction had 3 bases not matched to a gene; V was cut back by 2 bases and J by 5 bases. The CDR3 length is 15 residues. Looked up from germline, CDR1 is MNHNY and CDR2 is SVGAGI (reference sequence). The CDR3 is CASSYDRVHNSPLHF. The CDR3 region has the DNA TGTGCCAGCAGTTACGACAGGGTCCATAATTCACCCCTCCACTTT.

This clonotype was picked up many times. The chain is built from TRBV29-1 and TRBJ1-1; no clear D gene. Trimming pared 2 bases from V and 2 bases from J, leaving 6 bases between. The CDR3 sequence is 12 residues long. The germline V gene has CDR1 SQVTM and CDR2 ANQGSEA. For the CDR3, the DNA is TGCAGCGTTGAATTGAAAAACACTGAAGCTTTCTTT. Translation gives CSVELKNTEAFF.

This clonotype was counted only a few times. This chain uses TRBV3-1 with TRBJ2-4; 11 bases map to TRBD2. CDR3 length: 14 amino acids. Germline lookup yields CDR1 LGHDT and CDR2 YNNKEL (reference sequence). The junction had 5 bases not matched to a gene; V was cut back by 8 bases and J by 5 bases. The CDR3 DNA follows: TGTGCCAGCCAGGAGACTAGCGGGGAAAACATTCAGTACTTC. Its translation: CASQETSGENIQYF.

This clonotype has ten or more counts. V is TRBV5-1 and J is TRBJ2-1; the match to TRBD2 covers 10 bases. V was pared by 0 bases and J by 9 bases, with 6 bases of the junction left unmatched. The V gene's germline CDR1 is SGHRS and CDR2 YFSETQ. The CDR3 consists of 15 residues. DNA of the CDR3: TGCGCCAGCAGCTTGGGGGGACTAGCGACGGGTGAGCAGTTCTTC. This translates into CASSLGGLATGEQFF.

In this sample, this clonotype turned up many times. The V and J genes are TRBV4-2 and TRBJ2-3; D perhaps matches TRBD1 (6 bases). Germline CDR1 LGHNA, CDR2 YNFKEQ. CDR3 length: 16 residues. V was shortened by 2 bases and J by 0 bases, with 12 bases between the two germline ends. CDR3 in amino acids: CASSQLQGLSTDTQYF. CDR3 bases: TGTGCCAGCAGCCAACTACAGGGTCTTAGCACAGATACGCAGTATTTT.

In this sample, this clonotype turned up a few times. J is TRBJ1-3 and V is TRBV12-3 or TRBV12-4; D possibly corresponds to TRBD1 (6 bases). With 5 bases removed from V and 1 base from J, the gap between germline ends came to 12 bases. The CDR3 sequence is 15 residues long. CDR3 bases: TGTGCCAGCAGTCCCGTACAGGGATCTGGAAACACCATATATTTT. Its protein is CASSPVQGSGNTIYF.

With regard to this clonotype: Germline and junction disagree at one end, which may indicate a read error. The V call is TRBV27, the J call TRBJ1-4, with D possibly matching TRBD1 (6 bases). The CDR3 is 14 amino acids. Germline-derived CDR1 and CDR2 are MNHEY and SMNVEV (reference sequence). CDR3 region: CAGSSAGADEKLFF. The CDR3 DNA sequence: TGTGCCGGCAGTTCGGCGGGGGCGGATGAAAAACTGTTTTTT.

Only a few counts were recorded for this clonotype. V usage is TRBV7-2 and J usage is TRBJ2-1; D is possibly TRBD1 or TRBD2 (5 bases each). Trimming removed 5 bases from V and 4 bases from J, with 18 bases in between. The CDR3 covers 16 residues. Germline CDR1 SGHTA, CDR2 FQGNSA. CDR3 protein: CASSRDVGGRYNEQFF. CDR3 nucleotide sequence: TGTGCCAGCAGCCGCGACGTTGGGGGTCGTTACAATGAGCAGTTCTTC. Drawing the rest from reference TRBV7-2 and TRBJ2-1, the complete variable domain is GAGVSQSPSNKVTEKGKDVELRCDPISGHTALYWYRQSLGQGLEFLIYFQGNSAPDKSGLPSDRFSAERTGGSVSTLTIQRTQQEDSAVYLCASSRDVGGRYNEQFFGPGTRLTVL.

This clonotype was seen at least ten times. The genes are TRBV10-3 and TRBJ1-2, with D unresolved. CDR3 length equals 13 residues. V was trimmed by 6 bases and J by 5 bases, leaving 13 bases between them. CDR1 is ENHRY, CDR2 SYGVKD, per germline. CDR3 sequence (DNA): TGTGCCATCAGCGAAAAGGGAGGATATGGCTACACCTTC. Its protein is CAISEKGGYGYTF.

The chain links TRBV6-2 or TRBV6-3 to TRBJ1-2; D might be TRBD1 (5 bases). With 2 bases removed from V and 1 base from J, the gap between germline ends came to 11 bases. Germline V gives CDR1 MNHEY, CDR2 SVGEGT. This CDR3 is 15 amino acids long. The CDR3 sequence: CASSYSRDYNYGYTF. Here the CDR3 DNA reads TGTGCCAGCAGTTACAGCAGGGATTATAACTATGGCTACACCTTC.

This clonotype was detected many times. The chain couples TRBV6-1 to TRBJ2-1; D tentatively reads TRBD1 or TRBD2 (5 bases each). The germline V gene encodes CDR1 MNHNS and CDR2 SASEGT. V was cut by 0 bases and J by 7 bases, with 19 bases left in between. The CDR3 loop spans 17 amino acids. CDR3 nucleotide sequence: TGTGCCAGCAGTGAAGCGCTTTATTGGGGGTCGATGAATGAGCAGTTCTTC. Its protein product is CASSEALYWGSMNEQFF.

The J gene is TRBJ2-5, the V gene TRBV6-2 or TRBV6-3; D tentatively fits TRBD1 or TRBD2 (7 bases each). Germline assignment: CDR1 MNHEY and CDR2 SVGEGT. The CDR3 has 17 residues. Trimming removed 7 bases at V and 5 bases at J, with 26 bases between. CDR3 sequence (DNA): TGTGCCAGCACCAACGTGCCTTGGGAGGGGGCTGTTGAGACCCAGTACTTC. Its protein is CASTNVPWEGAVETQYF.

This clonotype was observed a few times. J is TRBJ2-1 and V is TRBV18; D is unclear. V was trimmed by 1 base and J by 6 bases, leaving 13 bases between them. Germline CDR1 KGHSH, CDR2 LQKENI. This CDR3 spans 15 amino acids. CDR3 protein: CASSPRELVSNEQFF. The DNA of the CDR3 is TGTGCCAGCTCACCACGAGAACTCGTATCCAATGAGCAGTTCTTC.

This clonotype was counted at least ten times. V gene TRBV20-1 combines with J gene TRBJ2-3; 8 nucleotides align to TRBD1. The CDR3 runs to 14 residues. J gave up 1 base and V 6 bases, and 6 bases lay outside the gene matches. Germline CDR1 and CDR2: DFQATT and SNEGSKA (reference sequence). CDR3 in DNA: TGCAGTGCCTATCCGGGACAGGGCACAGATACGCAGTATTTT. It codes for CSAYPGQGTDTQYF.

This rearrangement joins TRBV20-1 to TRBJ1-1, with D uncertain. The CDR3 sequence is 10 residues long. Germline V CDR1 and CDR2: DFQATT, SNEGSKA (reference sequence). V lost 6 bases, J lost 1 base, and 3 bases lay in between. CDR3 region: CSARNTEAFF. The CDR3 nucleotides read TGCAGTGCCAGGAACACTGAAGCTTTCTTT.

At least ten counts were recorded for this clonotype. The chain uses TRBV7-3 and TRBJ2-5, with D maybe TRBD1 (6 bases). The V gene's germline CDR1 is SGHTA and CDR2 FQGTGA. There are 15 residues in the CDR3. Trimming left V 0 bases short and J 2 bases short, with 10 bases between. The CDR3 DNA sequence: TGTGCCAGCAGCTTAACGGGGACACTACAAGAGACCCAGTACTTC. It encodes CASSLTGTLQETQYF.